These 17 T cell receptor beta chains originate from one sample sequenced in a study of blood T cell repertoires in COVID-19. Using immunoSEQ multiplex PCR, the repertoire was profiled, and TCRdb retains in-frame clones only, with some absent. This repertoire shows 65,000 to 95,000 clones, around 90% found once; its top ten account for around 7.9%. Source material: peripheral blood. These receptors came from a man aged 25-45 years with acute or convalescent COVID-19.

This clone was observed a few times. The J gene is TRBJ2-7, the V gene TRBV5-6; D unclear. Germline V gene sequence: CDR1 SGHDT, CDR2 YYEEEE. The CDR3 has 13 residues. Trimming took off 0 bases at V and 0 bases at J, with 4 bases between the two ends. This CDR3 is CASSLGASYEQYF. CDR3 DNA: TGTGCCAGCAGCTTGGGCGCCTCCTACGAGCAGTACTTC.

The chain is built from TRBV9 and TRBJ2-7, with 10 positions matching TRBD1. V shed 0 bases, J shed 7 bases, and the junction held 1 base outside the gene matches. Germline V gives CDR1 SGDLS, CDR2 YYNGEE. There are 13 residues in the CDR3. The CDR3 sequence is CASSVGTGGEQYF. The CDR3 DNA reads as TGTGCCAGCAGCGTAGGGACAGGGGGTGAGCAGTACTTC.

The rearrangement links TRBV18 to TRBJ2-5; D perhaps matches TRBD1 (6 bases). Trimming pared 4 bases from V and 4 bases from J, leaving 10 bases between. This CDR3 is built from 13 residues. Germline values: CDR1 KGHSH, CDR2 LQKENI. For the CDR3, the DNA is TGTGCCAGCTCACAGGGCAGGGGAGAGACCCAGTACTTC. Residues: CASSQGRGETQYF.

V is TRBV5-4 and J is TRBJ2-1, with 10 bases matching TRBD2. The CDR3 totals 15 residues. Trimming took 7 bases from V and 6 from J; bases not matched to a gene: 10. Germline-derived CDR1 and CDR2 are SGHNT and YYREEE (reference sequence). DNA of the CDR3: TGTGCCAGCGTTCGAGCGGGAGGGCTTGGCAATGAGCAGTTCTTC. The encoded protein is CASVRAGGLGNEQFF.

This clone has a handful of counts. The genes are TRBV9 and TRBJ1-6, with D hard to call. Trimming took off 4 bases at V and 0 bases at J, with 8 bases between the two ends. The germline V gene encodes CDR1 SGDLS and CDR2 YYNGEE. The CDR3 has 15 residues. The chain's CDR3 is CASSSLGSYNSPLHF. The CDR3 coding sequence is TGTGCCAGCAGCAGCCTAGGCTCCTATAATTCACCCCTCCACTTT.

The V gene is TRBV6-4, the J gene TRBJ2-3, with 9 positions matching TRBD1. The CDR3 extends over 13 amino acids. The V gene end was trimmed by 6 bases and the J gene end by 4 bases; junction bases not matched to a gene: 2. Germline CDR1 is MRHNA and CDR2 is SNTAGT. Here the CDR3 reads CASSGTGSDTQYF. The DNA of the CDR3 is TGTGCCAGCAGCGGGACAGGGTCAGATACGCAGTATTTT.

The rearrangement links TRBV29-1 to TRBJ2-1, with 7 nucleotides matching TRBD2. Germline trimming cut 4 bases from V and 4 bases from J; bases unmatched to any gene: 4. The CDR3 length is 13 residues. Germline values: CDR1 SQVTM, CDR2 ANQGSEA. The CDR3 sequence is CSVAGRAYNEQFF. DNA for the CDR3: TGCAGCGTTGCGGGGAGGGCGTACAATGAGCAGTTCTTC.

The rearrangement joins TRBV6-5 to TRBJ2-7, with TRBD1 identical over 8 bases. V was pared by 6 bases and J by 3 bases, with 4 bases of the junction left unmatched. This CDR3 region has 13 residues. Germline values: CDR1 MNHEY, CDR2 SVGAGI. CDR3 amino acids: CASSTGTGYEQYF. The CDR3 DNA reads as TGTGCCAGCAGCACCGGGACAGGCTACGAGCAGTACTTC.

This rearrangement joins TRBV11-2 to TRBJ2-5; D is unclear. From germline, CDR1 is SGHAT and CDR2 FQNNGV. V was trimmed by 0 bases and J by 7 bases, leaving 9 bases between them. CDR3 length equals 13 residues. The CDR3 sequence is CASSLDWAGTQYF. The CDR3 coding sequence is TGTGCCAGCAGCTTAGATTGGGCCGGGACCCAGTACTTC.

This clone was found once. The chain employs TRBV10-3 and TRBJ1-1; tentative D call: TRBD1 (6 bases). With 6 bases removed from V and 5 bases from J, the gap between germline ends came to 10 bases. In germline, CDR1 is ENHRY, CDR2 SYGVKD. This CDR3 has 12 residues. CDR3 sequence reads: CAIRDRGTEAFF. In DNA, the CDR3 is TGTGCCATCAGAGATAGGGGGACTGAAGCTTTCTTT.

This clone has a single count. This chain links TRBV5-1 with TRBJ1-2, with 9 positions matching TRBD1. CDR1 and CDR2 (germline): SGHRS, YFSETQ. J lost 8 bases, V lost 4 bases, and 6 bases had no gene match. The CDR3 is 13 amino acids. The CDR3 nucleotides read TGCGCCAGCAGCGAAGACAGGGGGAGCGGCTACACCTTC. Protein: CASSEDRGSGYTF.

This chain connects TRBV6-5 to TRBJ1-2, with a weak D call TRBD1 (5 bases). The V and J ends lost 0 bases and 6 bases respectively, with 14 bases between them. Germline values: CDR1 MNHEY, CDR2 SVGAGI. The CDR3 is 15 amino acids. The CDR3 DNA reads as TGTGCCAGCAGTTACTCGGGCGACAGCCCGAATGGCTACACCTTC. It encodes CASSYSGDSPNGYTF.

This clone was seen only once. CDR3 in DNA: TGTGCCAGCAGCGACGAGGGATTTGACTCCTACGAGCAGTACTTC. Its protein is CASSDEGFDSYEQYF. The chain uses TRBV7-2 and TRBJ2-7; D is possibly TRBD2 (5 bases). V was cut by 5 bases and J by 0 bases, with 14 bases left in between. This CDR3 region has 15 residues. Germline loops: CDR1 SGHTA, CDR2 FQGNSA.

CDR3 DNA: TGTGCCAGCAGCCAAGGGGGGCGAACAGGGCCGAGCTCCTACGAGCAGTACTTC. Its protein is CASSQGGRTGPSSYEQYF. The chain links TRBV4-2 to TRBJ2-7; a weak D match, TRBD1 (6 bases). CDR1 LGHNA and CDR2 YNFKEQ come from the germline V gene. The CDR3 runs to 18 residues. Trimming took off 1 base at V and 0 bases at J, with 19 bases between the two ends.

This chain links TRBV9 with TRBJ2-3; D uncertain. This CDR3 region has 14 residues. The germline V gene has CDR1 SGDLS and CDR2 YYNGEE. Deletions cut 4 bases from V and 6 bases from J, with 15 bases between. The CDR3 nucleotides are TGTGCCAGCAGCCCCCGGCCTGTCGGGGATACGCAGTATTTT. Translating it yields CASSPRPVGDTQYF.

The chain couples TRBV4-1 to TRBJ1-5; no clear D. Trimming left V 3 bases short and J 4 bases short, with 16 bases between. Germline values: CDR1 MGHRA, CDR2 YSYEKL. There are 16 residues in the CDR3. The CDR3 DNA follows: TGCGCCAGCAGCCACGCTGACACCAGTATGAATCAGCCCCAGCATTTT. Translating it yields CASSHADTSMNQPQHF.

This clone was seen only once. CDR3 coding DNA: TGTGCCATCAGTGAGCCATCGGGACTAGCGGCCTACGAGCAGTACTTC. Translated: CAISEPSGLAAYEQYF. The rearrangement uses TRBV10-3 and TRBJ2-7; 11 nucleotides align to TRBD2. From germline, CDR1 is ENHRY and CDR2 SYGVKD. The V and J ends lost 2 bases and 2 bases, in that order; junction bases with no gene match: 5. CDR3 length: 16 amino acids.